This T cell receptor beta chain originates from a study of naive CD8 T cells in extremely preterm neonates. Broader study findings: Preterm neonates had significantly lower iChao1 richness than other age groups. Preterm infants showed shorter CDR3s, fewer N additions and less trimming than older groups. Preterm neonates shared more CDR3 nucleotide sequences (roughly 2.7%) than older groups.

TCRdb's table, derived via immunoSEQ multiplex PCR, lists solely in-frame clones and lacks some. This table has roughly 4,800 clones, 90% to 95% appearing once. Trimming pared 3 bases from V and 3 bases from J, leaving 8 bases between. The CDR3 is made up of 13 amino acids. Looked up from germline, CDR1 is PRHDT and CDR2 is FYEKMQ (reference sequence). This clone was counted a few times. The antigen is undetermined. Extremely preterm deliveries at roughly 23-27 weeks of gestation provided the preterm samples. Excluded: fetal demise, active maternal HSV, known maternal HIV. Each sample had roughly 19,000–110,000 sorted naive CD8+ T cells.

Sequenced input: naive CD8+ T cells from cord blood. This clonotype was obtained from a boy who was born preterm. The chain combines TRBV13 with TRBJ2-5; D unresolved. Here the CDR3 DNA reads TGTGCCAGCAGCTTCACGGAGAAAGAGACCCAGTACTTC. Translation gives CASSFTEKETQYF.